The clone carrying this T cell receptor beta chain was seen more than once but under ten times. Profiling relied on immunoSEQ multiplex PCR, and the TCRdb table lists in-frame clones only, not all of them. Among under 300,000 clones listed, approximately 86% were seen once. Each recovered donor of Cohort 3 presented with two negative PCRs, clearance, or symptom resolution. V was clipped by 4 bases and J by 3 bases; unmatched bases: 9. Germline-derived CDR1 and CDR2 are SGHRS and YFSETQ. This CDR3 has 16 residues. The data originate from a study of blood T cell repertoires in COVID-19. What was sequenced was PBMCs or T cells enriched from blood (not recorded which). This TCR derives from a young woman who had recovered from COVID-19. The V gene is TRBV5-1, the J gene TRBJ2-1, with 8 bases that match TRBD2. The CDR3 nucleotides read TGCGCCAGCAGCCTCCCCCTAGCGGGTATCTACAATGAGCAGTTCTTC. Its translation: CASSLPLAGIYNEQFF.